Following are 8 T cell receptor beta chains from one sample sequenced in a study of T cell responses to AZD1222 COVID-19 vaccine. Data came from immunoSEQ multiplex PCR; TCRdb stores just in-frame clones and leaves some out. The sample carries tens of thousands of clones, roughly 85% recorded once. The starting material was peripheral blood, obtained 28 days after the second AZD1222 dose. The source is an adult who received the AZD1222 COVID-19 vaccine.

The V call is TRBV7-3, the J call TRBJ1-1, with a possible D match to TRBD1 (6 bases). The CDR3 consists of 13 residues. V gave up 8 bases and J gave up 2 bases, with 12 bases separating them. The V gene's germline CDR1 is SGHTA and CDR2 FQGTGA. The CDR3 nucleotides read TGTGCCAGCTTGGCAGGGGCTAACACTGAAGCTTTCTTT. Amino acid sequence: CASLAGANTEAFF.

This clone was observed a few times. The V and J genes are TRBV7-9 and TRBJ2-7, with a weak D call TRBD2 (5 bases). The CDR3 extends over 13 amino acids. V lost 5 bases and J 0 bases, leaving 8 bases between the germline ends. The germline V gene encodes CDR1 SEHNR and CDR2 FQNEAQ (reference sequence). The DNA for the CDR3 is TGTGCCAGCAGCCGAGGGAGCTCCTACGAGCAGTACTTC. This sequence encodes CASSRGSSYEQYF.

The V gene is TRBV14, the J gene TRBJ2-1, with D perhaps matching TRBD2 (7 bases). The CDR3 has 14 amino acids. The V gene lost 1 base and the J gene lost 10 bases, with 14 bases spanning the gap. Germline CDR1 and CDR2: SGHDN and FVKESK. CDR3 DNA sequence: TGTGCCAGCAGCCAAGTGTGGGGGGGCCGGGAGCAGTTCTTC. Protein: CASSQVWGGREQFF.

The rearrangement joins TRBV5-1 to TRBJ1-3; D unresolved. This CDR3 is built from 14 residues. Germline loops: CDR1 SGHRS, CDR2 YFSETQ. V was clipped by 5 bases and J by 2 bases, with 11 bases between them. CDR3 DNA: TGCGCCAGCAGAGCCTTGGGTACTGGAAACACCATATATTTT. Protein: CASRALGTGNTIYF. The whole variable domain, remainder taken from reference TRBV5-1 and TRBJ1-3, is KAGVTQTPRYLIKTRGQQVTLSCSPISGHRSVSWYQQTPGQGLQFLFEYFSETQRNKGNFPGRFSGRQFSNSRSEMNVSTLELGDSALYLCASRALGTGNTIYFGEGSWLTVV.

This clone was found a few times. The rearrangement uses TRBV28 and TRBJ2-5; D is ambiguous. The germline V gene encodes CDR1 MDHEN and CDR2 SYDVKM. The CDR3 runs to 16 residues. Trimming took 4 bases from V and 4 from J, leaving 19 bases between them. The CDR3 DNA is TGTGCCAGCAGTTCCTACCATCGGACGGAGACAGAGACCCAGTACTTC. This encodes CASSSYHRTETETQYF.

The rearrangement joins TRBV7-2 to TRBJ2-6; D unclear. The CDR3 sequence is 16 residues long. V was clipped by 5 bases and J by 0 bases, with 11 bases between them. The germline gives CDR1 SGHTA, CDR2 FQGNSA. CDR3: CASSLQIGSGANVLTF. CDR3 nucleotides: TGTGCCAGCAGCCTTCAGATTGGCTCTGGGGCCAACGTCCTGACTTTC.

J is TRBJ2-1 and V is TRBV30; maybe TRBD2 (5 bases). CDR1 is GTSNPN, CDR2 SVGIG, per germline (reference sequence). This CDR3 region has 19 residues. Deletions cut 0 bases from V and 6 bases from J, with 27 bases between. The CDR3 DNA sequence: TGTGCCTGGAGTGTACTCTGGACTGGCTTGGCCCCAGAAGCCAATGAGCAGTTCTTC. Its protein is CAWSVLWTGLAPEANEQFF.

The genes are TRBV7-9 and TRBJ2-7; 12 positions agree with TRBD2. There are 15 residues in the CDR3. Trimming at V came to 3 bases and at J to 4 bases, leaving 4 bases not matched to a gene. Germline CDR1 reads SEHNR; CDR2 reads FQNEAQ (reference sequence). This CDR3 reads CASSLGTSGQYEQYF. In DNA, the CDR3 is TGTGCCAGCAGCTTGGGGACTAGCGGGCAGTACGAGCAGTACTTC.